The next 6 T cell receptor beta chains were all read from a single sample in a study of early T cells in non-severe SARS-CoV-2 infection. MiXCR, run by TCRdb on the 5' RACE reads, gives a single entry per CDR3 protein. The top ten clones hold 4% of a sample with about 26,000 distinct CDR3 sequences, approximately 5.1% of them seen once. Sequences were obtained from whole blood. These receptors came from an adult who was a healthcare worker with PCR-confirmed SARS-CoV-2 infection or an uninfected control (not recorded which).

This clonotype came up many times. J is TRBJ2-7 and V is TRBV4-3, with D possibly matching TRBD2 (6 bases). V lost 0 bases, J lost 0 bases, and 12 bases lay in between. The CDR3 is 16 amino acids. Germline CDR1 and CDR2: LGHNA and YSLEER. The CDR3 DNA reads as TGCGCCAGCAGCCAAGATTTTCGGGGGTCCTCCTACGAGCAGTACTTC. This translates into CASSQDFRGSSYEQYF.

The sample holds a few counts of this clonotype. The rearrangement links TRBV7-6 to TRBJ2-7; a weak D match, TRBD1 (5 bases). The germline gives CDR1 SGHVS, CDR2 FNYEAQ. V lost 5 bases and J lost 4, with 18 bases in between. This CDR3 comprises 15 residues. Written as DNA, the CDR3 is TGTGCCAGCAGCGGGGCCCCAGGGCCCGAGTACGAGCAGTACTTC. Encoded protein: CASSGAPGPEYEQYF.

This clonotype has a count of ten or more. This sequence joins TRBV7-2 and TRBJ2-3; 8 nucleotides agree with TRBD2. This CDR3 region has 16 residues. The germline V gene encodes CDR1 SGHTA and CDR2 FQGNSA. Trimming removed 5 bases from V and 7 bases from J; junction bases left unmatched: 14. CDR3 region: CASSPHLSGGIYTQYF. CDR3 sequence (DNA): TGTGCCAGCAGCCCCCACTTGAGCGGGGGTATCTATACGCAGTATTTT. Full variable domain (missing parts from reference TRBV7-2 and TRBJ2-3): GAGVSQSPSNKVTEKGKDVELRCDPISGHTALYWYRQSLGQGLEFLIYFQGNSAPDKSGLPSDRFSAERTGGSVSTLTIQRTQQEDSAVYLCASSPHLSGGIYTQYFGPGTRLTVL.

The V call is TRBV7-2, the J call TRBJ2-3; 9 nucleotides match TRBD1. The germline CDR1 and CDR2 sequences are SGHTA and FQGNSA. Trimming cost V 5 bases and J 1 base; bases outside gene matches: 7. CDR3 length: 16 residues. In DNA, the CDR3 is TGTGCCAGCAGCGCTGGGACAGGGTACGGCACAGATACGCAGTATTTT. Protein product: CASSAGTGYGTDTQYF.

This clonotype was seen repeatedly, ten times or more. The V call is TRBV12-3 or TRBV12-4, the J call TRBJ2-1, with D possibly matching TRBD1 (5 bases). V dropped 5 bases and J dropped 7 bases, with 9 bases sitting between them. CDR3 length equals 12 residues. The CDR3, as DNA: TGTGCCAGCAGTCCGCAGGGAAATGAGCAGTTCTTC. Residues: CASSPQGNEQFF.

This clonotype was seen repeatedly, ten times or more. The V gene is TRBV12-3 or TRBV12-4, the J gene TRBJ1-1, with D perhaps TRBD1 (5 bases). CDR3 size: 14 residues. The ends were cut back, 3 bases at V and 4 bases at J, with 12 bases in the middle. In nucleotides, the CDR3 is TGTGCCAGCAGTTTGGGAGGGGCGGGCACTGAAGCTTTCTTT. It translates to CASSLGGAGTEAFF.